Below, one T cell receptor beta chain is given with its context. Its matching antigen is unknown. The CDR3 is 13 amino acids. Germline loops: CDR1 MNHEY, CDR2 SVGAGI. V lost 0 bases and J 7 bases, leaving 10 bases between the germline ends. The data originate from a study of cytomegalovirus exposure and HLA in healthy donors. Study-level findings and limits: Accounts indicate the classifier identified cytomegalovirus status with strong specificity and sensitivity. Earlier analysis yielded a pattern in which most TCR beta V segments were productive about 87% or about 30% of the time. Indistinguishable V segments, including TRBV6-2 and TRBV6-3, were excluded.

Primers for the PCR totalled 60 Vbeta and 13 Jbeta. Original data processing: Approximately 86 million unique TCR beta chains, 9.5 million to 14 million shared, were counted in a later analysis. Measured with immunoSEQ multiplex PCR; TCRdb has only the in-frame clones, and not every one. The DNA gave D and trimming, while V, J and clone size come from that table. The profile shows 150,000 to 200,000 clones, around 75% of them singletons. The sequence derives from a woman in her 30s in good health and CMV-seronegative. The specimen sequenced was PBMCs. The genes are TRBV6-5 and TRBJ2-7; D is perhaps TRBD2 (6 bases). The CDR3 sequence: CASSYSAEGEQYF. CDR3 DNA sequence: TGTGCCAGCAGTTACTCCGCGGAGGGGGAGCAGTACTTC.